The 21 T cell receptor beta chains in this list originate from one sample, sequenced in a study of T cell responses to AZD1222 COVID-19 vaccine. The repertoire was sequenced with immunoSEQ multiplex PCR; TCRdb's copy has only in-frame clones and lacks some. Among fewer than 150,000 clones, over 75% were seen once, and the ten largest hold roughly 1.3%. The sample was peripheral blood, taken on day 0 of AZD1222 vaccination. Receptors originate from an adult in good health.

This clone has only one observation. This chain links TRBV10-3 with TRBJ1-2; perhaps TRBD1 as D (5 bases). From germline, CDR1 is ENHRY and CDR2 SYGVKD. Trimming stripped 7 bases from V and 6 bases from J, with 9 bases between. The length of the CDR3 is 11 residues. CDR3 sequence: CAIMGVNGYTF. CDR3 DNA sequence: TGTGCCATCATGGGGGTCAATGGCTACACCTTC.

This clone was seen a handful of times. The chain employs TRBV4-3 and TRBJ1-2, with D hard to call. The germline V gene has CDR1 LGHNA and CDR2 YSLEER. The length of the CDR3 is 16 residues. The V gene lost 0 bases and the J gene lost 5 bases, with 16 bases spanning the gap. CDR3 amino acids: CASSQDQAGRGYGYTF. The CDR3 DNA reads as TGCGCCAGCAGCCAAGATCAGGCGGGAAGAGGATATGGCTACACCTTC.

This rearrangement joins TRBV5-1 to TRBJ1-2; TRBD1 matches 8 bases. Germline V lookup: CDR1 SGHRS, CDR2 YFSETQ. The CDR3 is 14 amino acids. The ends lost 3 bases at V and 3 bases at J; junction bases unmatched: 4. CDR3 nucleotide sequence: TGCGCCAGCAGCTCAGGGGGCGCTGACTATGGCTACACCTTC. The encoded protein is CASSSGGADYGYTF. Together with reference TRBV5-1 and TRBJ1-2, the CDR3 gives the full variable domain: KAGVTQTPRYLIKTRGQQVTLSCSPISGHRSVSWYQQTPGQGLQFLFEYFSETQRNKGNFPGRFSGRQFSNSRSEMNVSTLELGDSALYLCASSSGGADYGYTFGSGTRLTVV.

The CDR3 sequence: CASSLPTGLHTEAFF. The CDR3 DNA is TGCGCCAGCAGCTTACCGACAGGCCTCCACACTGAAGCTTTCTTT. This rearrangement joins TRBV5-1 to TRBJ1-1; tentatively, D is TRBD1 (6 bases). The germline CDR1 and CDR2 sequences are SGHRS and YFSETQ. CDR3 length: 15 residues. Trimming took 2 bases from V and 3 from J, leaving 14 bases between them.

The J gene is TRBJ2-3, the V gene TRBV30; TRBD2 might be the D (6 bases). This CDR3 is built from 18 residues. Trimming shortened V by 0 bases and J by 2 bases, and 21 bases separated the two germline ends. Germline V gives CDR1 GTSNPN, CDR2 SVGIG (reference sequence). The CDR3 protein is CAWSVHRSSAGPTDTQYF. The CDR3 bases are TGTGCCTGGAGTGTACATAGGTCGTCGGCGGGACCCACAGATACGCAGTATTTT.

This clone was seen just once. The chain recombines TRBV11-2 with TRBJ1-4; D uncertain. The CDR3 sequence is 13 residues long. CDR1 is SGHAT and CDR2 is FQNNGV in the germline V gene. V shed 5 bases and J shed 8 bases, with 12 bases lying between them. Here the CDR3 DNA reads TGTGCCAGCAGCCTCGGCAGGCTAGAAAAACTGTTTTTT. Its protein is CASSLGRLEKLFF.

The V call is TRBV25-1, the J call TRBJ2-5; 9 bases are shared with TRBD1. Germline-derived CDR1 and CDR2 are MGHDK and SYGVNS. The CDR3 totals 15 residues. V lost 3 bases, J lost 1 base, and 3 bases stayed unmatched. For the CDR3, the DNA is TGTGCCAGCAGTGAGCCGACAGGGGGCCAAGAGACCCAGTACTTC. Translation gives CASSEPTGGQETQYF.

The rearrangement joins TRBV5-6 to TRBJ2-7; TRBD1 agrees at 8 bases. This CDR3 is built from 14 residues. V trimming: 4 bases; J trimming: 6 bases; junction bases outside the gene matches: 9. Germline CDR1 is SGHDT and CDR2 is YYEEEE. CDR3 bases: TGTGCCAGCAGCGAGAGACAGGGGTGGGGCGAGCAGTACTTC. It translates to CASSERQGWGEQYF.

The V call is TRBV9, the J call TRBJ1-3; D ambiguous. The V gene lost 0 bases and the J gene lost 0 bases, with 7 bases spanning the gap. This CDR3 has 15 residues. Germline CDR1 reads SGDLS; CDR2 reads YYNGEE. The CDR3 DNA is TGTGCCAGCAGCGTAGACGGTAGCTCTGGAAACACCATATATTTT. This translates into CASSVDGSSGNTIYF.

V usage is TRBV4-2 and J usage is TRBJ2-2; unclear D gene. The CDR3 consists of 17 residues. Trimming cost V 0 bases and J 2 bases, with 13 bases left between them. Germline V CDR1 and CDR2: LGHNA, YNFKEQ. CDR3 sequence: CASSQDPYTRNTGELFF. As DNA, the CDR3 is TGTGCCAGCAGCCAAGACCCCTATACACGAAACACCGGGGAGCTGTTTTTT.

In its sample, this clone was seen a few times. The chain joins TRBV4-3 to TRBJ1-4, with D unresolved. From germline, CDR1 is LGHNA and CDR2 YSLEER. The CDR3 contains 15 residues. Deletions cut 0 bases from V and 5 bases from J, with 10 bases between. CDR3 bases: TGCGCCAGCAGCCAAGACCGGCAACTAAATGAAAAACTGTTTTTT. As protein: CASSQDRQLNEKLFF.

The V and J genes are TRBV30 and TRBJ1-6, with unresolved D. Germline-derived CDR1 and CDR2 are GTSNPN and SVGIG (reference sequence). There are 13 residues in the CDR3. Trimming took off 5 bases at V and 4 bases at J, with 9 bases between the two ends. The CDR3 DNA reads TGTGCCTGGGCTCCTTCTTATAATTCACCCCTCCACTTT. Amino acids: CAWAPSYNSPLHF.

The V call is TRBV6-5, the J call TRBJ2-5, with 8 bases matching TRBD2. J gave up 5 bases and V 6 bases, and 2 bases lay outside the gene matches. CDR3 length: 12 residues. The V gene's germline CDR1 is MNHEY and CDR2 SVGAGI. The CDR3 sequence is CASRRLAETQYF. CDR3 nucleotides: TGTGCCAGCAGAAGACTAGCGGAGACCCAGTACTTC.

The rearrangement uses TRBV7-2 and TRBJ1-6; no reliable D call. This CDR3 has 15 amino acids. The ends were cut back, 2 bases at V and 5 bases at J, with 10 bases in the middle. Germline V CDR1 and CDR2: SGHTA, FQGNSA. The CDR3 nucleotides are TGTGCCAGCAGCTTATCTATAGGGAATAATTCACCCCTCCACTTT. Protein product: CASSLSIGNNSPLHF.

This clone was picked up a small number of times. J is TRBJ1-2 and V is TRBV12-3 or TRBV12-4; TRBD1 might be the D (6 bases). This CDR3 region has 13 residues. The ends were cut back, 3 bases at V and 8 bases at J, with 13 bases in the middle. The CDR3 DNA is TGTGCCAGCAGTTTGTGGGGGGCGAGAGGCTACACCTTC. As protein: CASSLWGARGYTF.

CDR3 loop: CASSQVLTALYEQYF. The DNA for the CDR3 is TGCGCCAGCAGCCAAGTGTTGACGGCACTCTACGAGCAGTACTTC. J is TRBJ2-7 and V is TRBV4-1, with D uncertain. CDR3 length: 15 residues. V lost 1 base and J lost 3, with 13 bases in between. From germline, CDR1 is MGHRA and CDR2 YSYEKL.

The rearrangement uses TRBV4-1 and TRBJ2-7; no reliable D call. Germline V gives CDR1 MGHRA, CDR2 YSYEKL. Trimming cost V 0 bases and J 1 base, with 7 bases left between them. This CDR3 contains 14 residues. Written as DNA, the CDR3 is TGCGCCAGCAGCCAAGAACCACGATCCTACGAGCAGTACTTC. The encoded protein is CASSQEPRSYEQYF.

The chain recombines TRBV7-2 with TRBJ2-2; unclear D gene. This CDR3 spans 11 amino acids. In germline, CDR1 is SGHTA, CDR2 FQGNSA. Trimming cost V 3 bases and J 6 bases, with 2 bases left between them. CDR3 sequence: CASSFPGELFF. CDR3 bases: TGTGCCAGCAGCTTTCCCGGGGAGCTGTTTTTT.

The rearrangement uses TRBV23-1 and TRBJ2-5; D unclear. TRBV23-1 belongs to the ORF category, with a function that is uncertain. The ends were cut back, 2 bases at V and 3 bases at J, with 13 bases in the middle. CDR3 length equals 15 residues. Here the CDR3 DNA reads TGCGCCAGCAGTCAAGCCTCGGACGAGAAAGAGACCCAGTACTTC. The encoded protein is CASSQASDEKETQYF.

This sequence joins TRBV7-2 and TRBJ2-1; perhaps D is TRBD1 or TRBD2 (6 bases each). The V and J ends lost 1 base and 0 bases respectively, with 10 bases between them. The CDR3 contains 16 residues. Germline V gives CDR1 SGHTA, CDR2 FQGNSA. CDR3 sequence reads: CASSLVGGRSYNEQFF. The CDR3 DNA sequence: TGTGCCAGCAGCTTAGTGGGGGGCCGCTCCTACAATGAGCAGTTCTTC.

This chain connects TRBV9 to TRBJ1-2; D remains ambiguous. The CDR3 consists of 14 residues. Germline CDR1 reads SGDLS; CDR2 reads YYNGEE. V lost 2 bases, J lost 10 bases, and 18 bases lay in between. Here the CDR3 DNA reads TGTGCCAGCAGCGTTATTGGATCGTTTAGTGACTACACCTTC. Amino acids: CASSVIGSFSDYTF.